The rows below give T cell receptor beta chains drawn from one sample of a study of TIL therapy for anti-PD-1-resistant metastatic lung cancer. Using immunoSEQ multiplex PCR, the repertoire was profiled, and TCRdb retains in-frame clones only, with some absent. This table has 50,000 to 70,000 clones, 69% appearing once. The specimen was blood, collected at baseline. The receptor set was obtained from a person between 30 and 80 years old with non-small cell lung cancer. CDR3s include the opening cysteine and the closing phenylalanine or tryptophan. The order of the fields is V gene, clone size, D gene, CDR3 length, J gene, CDR3 DNA, CDR3 protein. D genes are given only for firm matches. Clone size is given for some rows only: seen once, a few or many times, or a class if the clone is expanded.

v_call: TRBV28; clone_size: -; d_call: -; cdr3_length: 13; j_call: TRBJ1-2; cdr3_nt: TGTGCCAGCAGTTTAATGCGTTCCTATGGCTACACCTTC; cdr3_aa: CASSLMRSYGYTF
v_call: TRBV7-9; clone_size: -; d_call: -; cdr3_length: 12; j_call: TRBJ1-3; cdr3_nt: TGTGCCAGCAGCTTAGATGGAAACACCATATATTTT; cdr3_aa: CASSLDGNTIYF
v_call: TRBV19; clone_size: few; d_call: TRBD1; cdr3_length: 12; j_call: TRBJ1-1; cdr3_nt: TGTGCCAGTAGTAACCGGACAGGAGGGGCTTTCTTT; cdr3_aa: CASSNRTGGAFF
v_call: TRBV9; clone_size: -; d_call: -; cdr3_length: 15; j_call: TRBJ2-2; cdr3_nt: TGTGCCAGCAGCCCGGCCTATACGAACACCGGGGAGCTGTTTTTT; cdr3_aa: CASSPAYTNTGELFF
v_call: TRBV7-3; clone_size: -; d_call: -; cdr3_length: 13; j_call: TRBJ2-7; cdr3_nt: TGTGCCAGCAGCTCAAACTGGGGTTACGAGCAGTACTTC; cdr3_aa: CASSSNWGYEQYF
v_call: TRBV6-1; clone_size: medium-sized; d_call: -; cdr3_length: 14; j_call: TRBJ1-1; cdr3_nt: TGTGCCAGCAGTCTCCTTCACCAGAACACTGAAGCTTTCTTT; cdr3_aa: CASSLLHQNTEAFF
v_call: TRBV10-2; clone_size: -; d_call: TRBD1; cdr3_length: 18; j_call: TRBJ1-6; cdr3_nt: TGCGCCAGCAGATCCGGGACAGGGGGTCCCTCCTATAATTCACCCCTCCACTTT; cdr3_aa: CASRSGTGGPSYNSPLHF
v_call: TRBV5-4; clone_size: -; d_call: -; cdr3_length: 15; j_call: TRBJ2-7; cdr3_nt: TGTGCCAGCAGCTTGGACAGACGATATTTGGGCGAGCAGTACTTC; cdr3_aa: CASSLDRRYLGEQYF
v_call: TRBV7-3; clone_size: -; d_call: TRBD2; cdr3_length: 14; j_call: TRBJ2-1; cdr3_nt: TGTGCCAGCAGCTTTTCTAGCGGGAGGGCCGAGCAGTTCTTC; cdr3_aa: CASSFSSGRAEQFF
v_call: TRBV11-3; clone_size: -; d_call: -; cdr3_length: 12; j_call: TRBJ1-1; cdr3_nt: TGTGCCAGCAGCACAGGACAGTCTGAAGCTTTCTTT; cdr3_aa: CASSTGQSEAFF
v_call: TRBV4-2; clone_size: -; d_call: -; cdr3_length: 15; j_call: TRBJ2-3; cdr3_nt: TGTGCCAGCAGCCAAGAGTCCCCCCCGGGGGATACGCAGTATTTT; cdr3_aa: CASSQESPPGDTQYF
v_call: TRBV19; clone_size: -; d_call: -; cdr3_length: 15; j_call: TRBJ2-2; cdr3_nt: TGTGCCAGTAGTATAGAATTGGGGGGCTCCGGGGAGCTGTTTTTT; cdr3_aa: CASSIELGGSGELFF
v_call: TRBV10-3; clone_size: -; d_call: -; cdr3_length: 15; j_call: TRBJ1-2; cdr3_nt: TGTGCCACCGCCCTACAGGCCTCTCGGAACTATGGCTACACCTTC; cdr3_aa: CATALQASRNYGYTF
v_call: TRBV5-1; clone_size: -; d_call: -; cdr3_length: 14; j_call: TRBJ1-5; cdr3_nt: TGCGCCAGCAGCTTGGTTATAGGAAATCAGCCCCAGCATTTT; cdr3_aa: CASSLVIGNQPQHF
v_call: TRBV9; clone_size: -; d_call: -; cdr3_length: 15; j_call: TRBJ2-1; cdr3_nt: TGTGCCAGCAGCGTAGAAGGGACTCCGTACAATGAGCAGTTCTTC; cdr3_aa: CASSVEGTPYNEQFF
v_call: TRBV7-8; clone_size: once; d_call: -; cdr3_length: 15; j_call: TRBJ2-7; cdr3_nt: TGTGCCAGCCTCCATGGGGGACGCGGGGCCTACGAGCAGTACTTC; cdr3_aa: CASLHGGRGAYEQYF
v_call: TRBV7-2; clone_size: -; d_call: -; cdr3_length: 14; j_call: TRBJ1-5; cdr3_nt: TGTGCCAGCAGCTCGATCTGGACTGCAAAGCCCCAGCATTTT; cdr3_aa: CASSSIWTAKPQHF
v_call: TRBV30; clone_size: -; d_call: -; cdr3_length: 11; j_call: TRBJ1-1; cdr3_nt: TGTGCCTGGAGTTTTTCCAGGAGAGCTTTCTTT; cdr3_aa: CAWSFSRRAFF
v_call: TRBV5-4; clone_size: -; d_call: -; cdr3_length: 16; j_call: TRBJ2-1; cdr3_nt: TGTGCCAGCAGCTTGATCGGGGGAGGCTCCTACAATGAGCAGTTCTTC; cdr3_aa: CASSLIGGGSYNEQFF
v_call: TRBV6-5; clone_size: few; d_call: -; cdr3_length: 11; j_call: TRBJ1-1; cdr3_nt: TGTGCCAGCTACGGGTCGGGTGAAGCTTTCTTT; cdr3_aa: CASYGSGEAFF
v_call: TRBV10-1; clone_size: -; d_call: -; cdr3_length: 13; j_call: TRBJ1-1; cdr3_nt: TGCGCCAGCAGGAGGGAGATGAACACTGAAGCTTTCTTT; cdr3_aa: CASRREMNTEAFF
v_call: TRBV7-9; clone_size: few; d_call: TRBD2; cdr3_length: 18; j_call: TRBJ2-5; cdr3_nt: TGTGCCAGCAGCCCCCGGACTAGCGGGAGGGCCGAGGGGGAGACCCAGTACTTC; cdr3_aa: CASSPRTSGRAEGETQYF